Described below is a single T cell receptor (beta chain) sequence and its context. Germline assignment: CDR1 LGHNA and CDR2 YNFKEQ. The V end lost 2 bases, the J end lost 1 base, and 9 bases lay between the germline ends. The CDR3 contains 14 residues. The sample belongs to a study of blood T cell repertoires in COVID-19. As for the study in general: The samples span acute and convalescent COVID-19 from the United States, Italy and Spain. The cDNA or gDNA used as material had been derived from T cells, B-cell-depleted T cells, or PBMCs.

Produced via immunoSEQ multiplex PCR; TCRdb's table is partial and in-frame only. This repertoire shows about 190,000 clones, around 85% found once; its top ten account for under 15%. This clonotype originated in a woman between 45 and 65 years old with acute or convalescent COVID-19. The V and J genes are TRBV4-2 and TRBJ2-7; D possibly corresponds to TRBD1 (5 bases). Specimen: peripheral blood. CDR3 loop: CASSQIKGSYEQYF. In nucleotides, the CDR3 is TGTGCCAGCAGCCAAATCAAGGGGTCCTACGAGCAGTACTTC.